The 8 T cell receptor beta chains below all came from one sample that was sequenced in a study of molecular identifiers for immune sequencing clone quantification. From the PCR reads, TCRdb called clonotypes with MiXCR, one entry per CDR3 protein. The table lists more than 450,000 distinct CDR3 sequences, 20% to 25% of them singletons. The sequencing input was naive CD8+ T cells from blood, with Jurkat cell RNA spiked in. Noted subset: FACS-sorted CD8+CD4-CCR7+CD45RA+ naive T cells. Receptors originate from a human donor in good health. Some libraries in this study had Jurkat cell RNA spiked in.

The chain couples TRBV27 to TRBJ2-7; no clear D gene. This CDR3 has 15 residues. Trimming took 1 base from V and 6 from J, leaving 16 bases between them. Germline assignment: CDR1 MNHEY and CDR2 SMNVEV (reference sequence). As DNA, the CDR3 is TGTGCCAGCAGTTTATGGCCGGAGTCAACCTCCGAGCAGTACTTC. It is translated as CASSLWPESTSEQYF.

Note on this clonotype: This may stem from a read error, because a much larger clone lies one nucleotide away. A read error is likely, as this CDR3 ends without the conserved phenylalanine or tryptophan. The chain uses TRBV7-9 and TRBJ1-2; 9 bases are shared with TRBD1. From germline, CDR1 is SEHNR and CDR2 FQNEAQ (reference sequence). V lost 5 bases, J lost 11 bases, and 21 bases stayed unmatched. The CDR3 is 17 residues long. CDR3 residues: CASSPPVGGTGSFGYTS. CDR3 bases: TGTGCCAGCAGCCCTCCGGTCGGCGGGACAGGGTCTTTTGGTTACACCTCC.

This clonotype was recorded a few times. The V gene is TRBV20-1, the J gene TRBJ2-7; D possibly corresponds to TRBD2 (5 bases). The CDR3 extends over 14 amino acids. CDR1 and CDR2 (germline): DFQATT, SNEGSKA (reference sequence). Trimming shortened V by 1 base and J by 6 bases, and 16 bases separated the two germline ends. In DNA form, the CDR3 reads TGCAGTGCTAGAGTGGACTCCCCGTCGGTCGAGCAGTACTTC. Protein: CSARVDSPSVEQYF.

This chain links TRBV15 with TRBJ2-5; 7 positions match TRBD1. The CDR3 length is 15 residues. V lost 5 bases, J lost 2 bases, and 8 bases stayed unmatched. From germline, CDR1 is LNHNV and CDR2 YYDKDF (reference sequence). The chain's CDR3 is CATSRGTALQETQYF. For the CDR3, the DNA is TGTGCCACCAGCCGAGGGACAGCTTTACAAGAGACCCAGTACTTC.

This clonotype was recorded many times. V and J are TRBV21-1 and TRBJ1-5; the D call of TRBD1 is as the table states it, not checked on the DNA. TRBV21-1 is a pseudogene segment. The CDR3 totals 15 residues. The CDR3 region is CASSKCRGAGQPQHF. DNA for the CDR3: TGTGCCAGCAGCAAATGTAGGGGGGCGGGGCAGCCCCAGCATTTT.

As for this clonotype: A much larger clonotype is one base distant, so this may be a read error. This chain links TRBV4-3 with TRBJ2-3; either TRBD1 or TRBD2 may fit D (5 bases each). Germline CDR1 reads LGHNA; CDR2 reads YSLEER. The CDR3 is 15 residues long. The CDR3 protein is CASSQGAAVTGTQYF. CDR3 DNA sequence: TGCGCCAGCAGCCAGGGAGCTGCCGTCACAGGTACGCAGTATTTT.

The sample holds many counts of this clonotype. V gene TRBV27 combines with J gene TRBJ1-1; D might be TRBD1 (6 bases). Trimming removed 1 base at V and 6 bases at J, with 12 bases between. CDR1 MNHEY and CDR2 SMNVEV come from the germline V gene (reference sequence). This CDR3 has 14 amino acids. The CDR3 reads CASSLWGGGSEAFF. As DNA, the CDR3 is TGTGCCAGCAGTTTATGGGGGGGCGGATCTGAAGCTTTCTTT.

V is TRBV3-1 and J is TRBJ2-1; TRBD1 matches at 9 bases. After removal of 2 bases from V and 3 bases from J, the junction contained 11 bases not matched to a gene. The germline V gene encodes CDR1 LGHDT and CDR2 YNNKEL (reference sequence). The CDR3 consists of 18 residues. The DNA for the CDR3 is TGTGCCAGCAGCCAATTCGTTAGTGGGACAGGGTACTACAATGAGCAGTTCTTC. Translated, it gives CASSQFVSGTGYYNEQFF.